The 14 T cell receptor beta chains listed next were all sequenced from one sample in a study of blood T cell repertoires in COVID-19. Measured with immunoSEQ multiplex PCR; TCRdb has only the in-frame clones, and not every one. The data contain 250,000 to 300,000 clones, roughly 92% of them seen just once; the ten biggest clones take up around 2.2%. The specimen was peripheral blood. The receptors were sampled from a woman aged 25 to 39 with COVID-19, enrolled during active disease.

This chain uses TRBV30 with TRBJ2-7; D gene uncertain. The CDR3 consists of 13 residues. Trimming took 0 bases from V and 3 from J, leaving 9 bases between them. In germline, CDR1 is GTSNPN, CDR2 SVGIG (reference sequence). CDR3 in amino acids: CAWSVGVLYEQYF. Written as DNA, the CDR3 is TGTGCCTGGAGTGTAGGAGTTCTCTACGAGCAGTACTTC. Full variable domain (remainder filled in from reference TRBV30 and TRBJ2-7): SQTIHQWPATLVQPVGSPLSLECTVEGTSNPNLYWYRQAAGRGLQLLFYSVGIGQISSEVPQNLSASRPQDRQFILSSKKLLLSDSGFYLCAWSVGVLYEQYFGPGTRLTVT.

In DNA, the CDR3 is TGTGCCAGCAGCTTCTCCCAGGGCTCCTACGAGCAGTACTTC. Translation: CASSFSQGSYEQYF. V is TRBV5-5 and J is TRBJ2-7; maybe TRBD1 (5 bases). CDR3 length: 14 amino acids. From germline, CDR1 is SGHKS and CDR2 YYEKEE (reference sequence). The V end lost 2 bases, the J end lost 0 bases, and 9 bases lay between the germline ends.

The gene calls are TRBV15 and TRBJ1-1, with TRBD1 matching 8 bases. Trimming took 3 bases from V and 0 from J; bases not matched to a gene: 18. The germline gives CDR1 LNHNV, CDR2 YYDKDF (reference sequence). This CDR3 is 20 amino acids long. CDR3 in amino acids: CATSSGLHFRQGIMNTEAFF. CDR3 DNA sequence: TGTGCCACCAGCAGCGGCCTCCATTTCCGACAGGGGATCATGAACACTGAAGCTTTCTTT.

The chain has TRBV3-1 (or the pseudogene TRBV3-2) and TRBJ2-2; 9 bases match TRBD1. CDR3 length: 14 residues. With V trimmed by 6 bases and J by 7 bases, 6 bases remained unmatched. The germline V gene has CDR1 LGHDT and CDR2 YNNKEL (reference sequence). The CDR3 DNA reads as TGTGCCAGCAGTTTAACAGGGGGCCACGGGGAGCTGTTTTTT. Its protein product is CASSLTGGHGELFF.

This chain connects TRBV6-1 to TRBJ2-1, with TRBD2 as a possible D gene (6 bases). The CDR3 consists of 15 residues. The V end was cut by 1 base, the J end by 3 bases, with 10 bases between. Looked up from germline, CDR1 is MNHNS and CDR2 is SASEGT. CDR3 sequence: CASSEGSSGYNEQFF. CDR3 coding DNA: TGTGCCAGCAGTGAAGGTAGTAGCGGCTACAATGAGCAGTTCTTC.

The rearrangement uses TRBV6-2 or TRBV6-3 and TRBJ2-4; weak D call: TRBD2 (5 bases). Germline-derived CDR1 and CDR2 are MNHEY and SVGEGT. CDR3 size: 14 residues. V was cut by 3 bases and J by 8 bases, with 14 bases left in between. CDR3 DNA: TGTGCCAGCAGTTATTTACGGGGTGAAGACATTCAGTACTTC. Amino acids: CASSYLRGEDIQYF.

The chain employs TRBV7-9 and TRBJ1-6; no clear D. V dropped 2 bases and J dropped 6 bases, with 14 bases sitting between them. The CDR3 sequence is 16 residues long. Germline assignment: CDR1 SEHNR and CDR2 FQNEAQ (reference sequence). The CDR3 loop is CASSLNVGGPNSPLHF. The CDR3 DNA reads TGTGCCAGCAGCTTAAACGTCGGAGGCCCTAATTCACCCCTCCACTTT.

The chain uses TRBV27 and TRBJ1-5; no clear D. There are 14 residues in the CDR3. Germline values: CDR1 MNHEY, CDR2 SMNVEV (reference sequence). Trimming removed 6 bases at V and 4 bases at J, with 13 bases between. CDR3 loop: CASSLAGENQPQHF. In nucleotides, the CDR3 is TGTGCCAGCAGCCTAGCTGGTGAGAATCAGCCCCAGCATTTT.

This rearrangement joins TRBV3-1 (or the pseudogene TRBV3-2) to TRBJ1-2; possibly TRBD1 for D (6 bases). CDR3 size: 16 residues. Looked up from germline, CDR1 is LGHDT and CDR2 is YNNKEL (reference sequence). V was trimmed by 1 base and J by 5 bases, leaving 17 bases between them. The CDR3 reads CASSQGLAQGSYGYTF. The DNA for the CDR3 is TGTGCCAGCAGCCAAGGCCTTGCACAGGGCTCGTATGGCTACACCTTC.

CDR3: CAWTSGALGTEAFF. CDR3 nucleotides: TGTGCCTGGACCTCGGGAGCTTTGGGCACTGAAGCTTTCTTT. This chain connects TRBV30 to TRBJ1-1; D is unresolved. Germline values: CDR1 GTSNPN, CDR2 SVGIG (reference sequence). V lost 4 bases, J lost 4 bases, and 16 bases lay in between. The CDR3 totals 14 residues.

V gene TRBV9 combines with J gene TRBJ2-7; 7 bases match TRBD1. The CDR3 is made up of 13 amino acids. V lost 3 bases to trimming and J lost 8 bases; unmatched junction nucleotides: 8. Germline CDR1 is SGDLS and CDR2 is YYNGEE. CDR3 bases: TGTGCCAGCAGCGGACAGGGTCCTACGCAGCAGTACTTC. This encodes CASSGQGPTQQYF.

The rearrangement uses TRBV7-9 and TRBJ2-3; D possibly corresponds to TRBD2 (6 bases). The CDR3 has 15 residues. Trimming stripped 5 bases from V and 2 bases from J, with 14 bases between. Germline CDR1 is SEHNR and CDR2 is FQNEAQ (reference sequence). The CDR3 is CASSPSRGVTDTQYF. CDR3 coding DNA: TGTGCCAGCAGCCCCTCGCGGGGTGTCACAGATACGCAGTATTTT.

CDR3 coding DNA: TGTGCCAGTGGGACGGGGGTGAACACTGAAGCTTTCTTT. This gives the protein CASGTGVNTEAFF. The rearrangement joins TRBV19 to TRBJ1-1; tentatively, D is TRBD1 (5 bases). CDR3 length equals 13 residues. Germline values: CDR1 LNHDA, CDR2 SQIVND (reference sequence). The germline V and J ends were trimmed by 8 bases and 0 bases, with 10 bases remaining between them.

This clone was detected many times. This sequence joins TRBV6-1 and TRBJ2-3, with 10 bases that match TRBD2. Germline V gene data show CDR1 as MNHNS and CDR2 as SASEGT. The CDR3 is 15 residues long. Trimming at V came to 0 bases and at J to 4 bases, leaving 1 base not matched to a gene. The CDR3 DNA sequence: TGTGCCAGCAGTGAAGCAGCGGGAGGGCCAGATACGCAGTATTTT. Protein sequence: CASSEAAGGPDTQYF.